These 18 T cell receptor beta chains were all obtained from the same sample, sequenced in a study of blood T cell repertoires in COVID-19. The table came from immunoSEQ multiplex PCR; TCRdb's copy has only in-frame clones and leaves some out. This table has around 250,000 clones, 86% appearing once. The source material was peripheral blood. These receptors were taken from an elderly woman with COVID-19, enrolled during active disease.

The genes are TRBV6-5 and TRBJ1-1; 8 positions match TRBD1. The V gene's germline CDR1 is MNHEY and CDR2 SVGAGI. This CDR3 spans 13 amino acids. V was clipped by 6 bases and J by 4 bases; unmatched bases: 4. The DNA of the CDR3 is TGTGCCAGCAGCTCAGACAGGGGCACTGAAGCTTTCTTT. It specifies CASSSDRGTEAFF.

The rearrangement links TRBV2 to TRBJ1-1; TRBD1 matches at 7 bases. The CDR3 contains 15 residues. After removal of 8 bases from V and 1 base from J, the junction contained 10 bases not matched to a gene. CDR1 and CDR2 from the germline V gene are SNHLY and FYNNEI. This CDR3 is CASRPLTGPNTEAFF. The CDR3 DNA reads TGTGCCAGCCGTCCCTTGACAGGGCCGAACACTGAAGCTTTCTTT.

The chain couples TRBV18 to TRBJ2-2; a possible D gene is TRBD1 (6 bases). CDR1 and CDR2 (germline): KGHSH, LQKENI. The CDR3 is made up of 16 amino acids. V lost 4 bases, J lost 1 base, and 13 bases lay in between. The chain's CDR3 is CASSLEDSRNTGELFF. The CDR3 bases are TGTGCCAGCTCACTGGAGGACAGCCGGAACACCGGGGAGCTGTTTTTT.

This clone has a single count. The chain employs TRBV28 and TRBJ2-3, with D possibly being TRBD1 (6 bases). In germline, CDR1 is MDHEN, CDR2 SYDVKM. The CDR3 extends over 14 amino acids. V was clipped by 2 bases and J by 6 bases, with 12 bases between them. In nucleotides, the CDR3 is TGTGCCAGCAGTTTAGTACAGGGAAGGGATACGCAGTATTTT. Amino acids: CASSLVQGRDTQYF. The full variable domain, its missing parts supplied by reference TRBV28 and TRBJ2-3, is DVKVTQSSRYLVKRTGEKVFLECVQDMDHENMFWYRQDPGLGLRLIYFSYDVKMKEKGDIPEGYSVSREKKERFSLILESASTNQTSMYLCASSLVQGRDTQYFGPGTRLTVL.

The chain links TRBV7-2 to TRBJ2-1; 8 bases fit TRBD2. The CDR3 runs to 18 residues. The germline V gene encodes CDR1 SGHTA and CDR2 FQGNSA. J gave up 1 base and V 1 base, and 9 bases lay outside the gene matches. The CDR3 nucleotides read TGTGCCAGCAGCTTAGGGGAGCGGGGGAGGGAATCCTACAATGAGCAGTTCTTC. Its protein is CASSLGERGRESYNEQFF.

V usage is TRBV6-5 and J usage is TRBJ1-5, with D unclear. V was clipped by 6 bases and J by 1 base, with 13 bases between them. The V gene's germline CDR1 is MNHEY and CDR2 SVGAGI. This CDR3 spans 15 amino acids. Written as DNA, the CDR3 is TGTGCCAGCAGAAGCGGGCTGGGCAGCAATCAGCCCCAGCATTTT. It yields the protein CASRSGLGSNQPQHF.

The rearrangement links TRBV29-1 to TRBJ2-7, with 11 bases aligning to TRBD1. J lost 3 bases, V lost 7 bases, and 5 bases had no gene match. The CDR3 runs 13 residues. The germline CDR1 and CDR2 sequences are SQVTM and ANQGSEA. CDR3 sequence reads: CSAWTGGDYEQYF. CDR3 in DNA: TGCAGCGCCTGGACAGGGGGCGACTACGAGCAGTACTTC.

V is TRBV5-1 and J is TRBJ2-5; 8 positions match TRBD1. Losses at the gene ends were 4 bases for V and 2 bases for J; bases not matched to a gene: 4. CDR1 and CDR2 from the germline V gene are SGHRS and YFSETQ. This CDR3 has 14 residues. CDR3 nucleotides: TGCGCCAGCAGCCTAGGACAGGGACAAGAGACCCAGTACTTC. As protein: CASSLGQGQETQYF. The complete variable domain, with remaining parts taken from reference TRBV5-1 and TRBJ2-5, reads KAGVTQTPRYLIKTRGQQVTLSCSPISGHRSVSWYQQTPGQGLQFLFEYFSETQRNKGNFPGRFSGRQFSNSRSEMNVSTLELGDSALYLCASSLGQGQETQYFGPGTRLLVL.

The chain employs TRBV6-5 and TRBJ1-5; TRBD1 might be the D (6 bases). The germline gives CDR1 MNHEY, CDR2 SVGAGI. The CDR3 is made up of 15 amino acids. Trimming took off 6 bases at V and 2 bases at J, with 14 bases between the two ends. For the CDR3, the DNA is TGTGCCAGCAGAATGGGGGCCAAAGGCAATCAGCCCCAGCATTTT. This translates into CASRMGAKGNQPQHF.

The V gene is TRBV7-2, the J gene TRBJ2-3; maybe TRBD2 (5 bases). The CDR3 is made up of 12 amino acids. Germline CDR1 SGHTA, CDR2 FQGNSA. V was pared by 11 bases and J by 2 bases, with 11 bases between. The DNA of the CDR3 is TGTGCCTCGGGGAACCCCACAGATACGCAGTATTTT. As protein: CASGNPTDTQYF.

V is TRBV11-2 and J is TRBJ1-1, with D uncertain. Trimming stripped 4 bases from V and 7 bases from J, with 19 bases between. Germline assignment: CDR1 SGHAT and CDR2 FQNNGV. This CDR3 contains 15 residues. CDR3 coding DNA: TGTGCCAGCAGCTCCCCCTCAGAGGGCGGGAGTGAAGCTTTCTTT. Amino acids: CASSSPSEGGSEAFF. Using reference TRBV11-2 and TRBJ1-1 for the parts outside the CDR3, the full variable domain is EAGVAQSPRYKIIEKRQSVAFWCNPISGHATLYWYQQILGQGPKLLIQFQNNGVVDDSQLPKDRFSAERLKGVDSTLKIQPAKLEDSAVYLCASSSPSEGGSEAFFGQGTRLTVV.

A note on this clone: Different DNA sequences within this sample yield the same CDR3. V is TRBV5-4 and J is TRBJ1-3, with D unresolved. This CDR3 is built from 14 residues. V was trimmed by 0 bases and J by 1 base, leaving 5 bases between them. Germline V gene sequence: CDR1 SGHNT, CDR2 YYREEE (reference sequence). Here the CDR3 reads CASSLAGSGNTIYF. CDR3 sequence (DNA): TGTGCCAGCAGCTTGGCCGGGTCTGGAAACACCATATATTTT.

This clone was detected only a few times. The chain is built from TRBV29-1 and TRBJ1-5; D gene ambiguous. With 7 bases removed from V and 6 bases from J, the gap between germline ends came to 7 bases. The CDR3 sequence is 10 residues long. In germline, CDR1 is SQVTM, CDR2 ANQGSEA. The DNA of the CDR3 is TGCAGCGCCCCGTTTCAGCCCCAGCATTTT. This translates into CSAPFQPQHF.

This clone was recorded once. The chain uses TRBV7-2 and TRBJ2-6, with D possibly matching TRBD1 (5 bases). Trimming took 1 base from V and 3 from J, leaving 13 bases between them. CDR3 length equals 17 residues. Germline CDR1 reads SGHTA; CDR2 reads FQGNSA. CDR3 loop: CASSLEPGMIGANVLTF. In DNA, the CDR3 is TGTGCCAGCAGCTTAGAACCAGGGATGATTGGGGCCAACGTCCTGACTTTC.

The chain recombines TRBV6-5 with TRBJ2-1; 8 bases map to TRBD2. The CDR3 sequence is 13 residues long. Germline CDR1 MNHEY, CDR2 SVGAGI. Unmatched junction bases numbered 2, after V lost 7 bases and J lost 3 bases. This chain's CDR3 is CASKRGNYNEQFF. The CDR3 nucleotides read TGTGCCAGCAAGCGGGGGAACTACAATGAGCAGTTCTTC.

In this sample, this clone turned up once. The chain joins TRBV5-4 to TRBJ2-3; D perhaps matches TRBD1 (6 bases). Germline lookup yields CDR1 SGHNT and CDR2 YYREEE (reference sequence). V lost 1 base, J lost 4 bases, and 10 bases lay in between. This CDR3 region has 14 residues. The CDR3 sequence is CASSLWTVADTQYF. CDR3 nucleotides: TGTGCCAGCAGCTTGTGGACAGTAGCAGATACGCAGTATTTT.

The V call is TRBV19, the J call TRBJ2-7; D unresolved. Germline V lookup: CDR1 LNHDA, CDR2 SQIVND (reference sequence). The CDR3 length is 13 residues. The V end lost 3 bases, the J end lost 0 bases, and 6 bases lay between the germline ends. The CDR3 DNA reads TGTGCCAGTAGTATGCGGTTCTCCTACGAGCAGTACTTC. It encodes CASSMRFSYEQYF.

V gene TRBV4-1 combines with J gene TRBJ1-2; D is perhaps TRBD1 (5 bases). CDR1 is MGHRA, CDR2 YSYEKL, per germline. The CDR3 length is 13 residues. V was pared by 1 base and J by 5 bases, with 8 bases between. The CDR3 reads CASSQATGYGYTF. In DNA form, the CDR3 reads TGCGCCAGCAGCCAAGCAACAGGATATGGCTACACCTTC.